The next 24 T cell receptor beta chains were all read from a single sample in a study of blood T cell repertoires in COVID-19 (dated by TCRdb to the early 2020s). Library preparation employed the immunoSEQ multiplex PCR assay. TCRdb re-hosts the immuneACCESS table, in-frame sequences only. Its copies lack some clones; in the studies checked, an unresolved V gene accounts for under half of them, and the cause for the rest is not known. This sample lists about 240,000 clones; approximately 86% were detected once. The ten top clones hold 2.5% to 3% of the sample. The sequencing sample was made of PBMCs or T cells enriched from blood (not recorded which). These receptors all stem from a woman aged 25 to 39 with acute COVID-19.

J is TRBJ1-5 and V is TRBV5-1; D is ambiguous. Germline V gene lookup returns CDR1 SGHRS and CDR2 YFSETQ. This CDR3 is 14 amino acids long. Trimming removed 4 bases at V and 2 bases at J, with 10 bases between. The CDR3, as DNA: TGCGCCAGCAGCCCGGGTCTAGGCAATCAGCCCCAGCATTTT. Translating gives CASSPGLGNQPQHF. Drawing the rest from reference TRBV5-1 and TRBJ1-5, the complete variable domain is KAGVTQTPRYLIKTRGQQVTLSCSPISGHRSVSWYQQTPGQGLQFLFEYFSETQRNKGNFPGRFSGRQFSNSRSEMNVSTLELGDSALYLCASSPGLGNQPQHFGDGTRLSIL.

This clone was recorded only once. The J gene is TRBJ2-7, the V gene TRBV9; D perhaps matches TRBD2 (5 bases). The V gene lost 1 base and the J gene lost 3 bases, with 11 bases spanning the gap. Germline V gene sequence: CDR1 SGDLS, CDR2 YYNGEE. The CDR3 consists of 14 residues. The CDR3 sequence: CASSVTGSDYEQYF. CDR3 in DNA: TGTGCCAGCAGCGTAACGGGATCCGACTACGAGCAGTACTTC.

This chain joins TRBV28 and TRBJ2-4; 8 bases map to TRBD1. The CDR3 consists of 15 residues. Looked up from germline, CDR1 is MDHEN and CDR2 is SYDVKM. After removal of 6 bases from V and 7 bases from J, the junction contained 11 bases not matched to a gene. The CDR3: CASSGPTGGWNIQYF. CDR3 sequence (DNA): TGTGCCAGCAGCGGGCCTACAGGGGGTTGGAACATTCAGTACTTC.

The chain couples TRBV2 to TRBJ2-1, with no clear D. Germline loops: CDR1 SNHLY, CDR2 FYNNEI. The V end lost 1 base, the J end lost 2 bases, and 9 bases lay between the germline ends. CDR3 length: 15 amino acids. CDR3: CASSEGQITYNEQFF. The CDR3 DNA sequence: TGTGCCAGCAGTGAAGGGCAGATAACCTACAATGAGCAGTTCTTC.

V is TRBV2 and J is TRBJ1-1; 12 positions match TRBD1. In germline, CDR1 is SNHLY, CDR2 FYNNEI. V was clipped by 6 bases and J by 5 bases; unmatched bases: 10. The CDR3 spans 16 residues. In DNA form, the CDR3 reads TGTGCCAGCAGCCTGGGACAGGGGGCTTTGGGGACTGAAGCTTTCTTT. Amino acids: CASSLGQGALGTEAFF.

This clone was detected only a few times. This chain links TRBV4-3 with TRBJ1-2, with D possibly TRBD1 on 6 matching bases. CDR1 is LGHNA, CDR2 YSLEER, per germline. V lost 3 bases and J lost 4, with 9 bases in between. The CDR3 consists of 13 residues. The CDR3 loop is CASSQSRGYGYTF. CDR3 DNA: TGCGCCAGCAGCCAGTCCAGGGGCTATGGCTACACCTTC.

The chain links TRBV27 to TRBJ2-7, with TRBD1 matching over 7 bases. Germline lookup yields CDR1 MNHEY and CDR2 SMNVEV (reference sequence). Trimming at V came to 3 bases and at J to 2 bases, leaving 4 bases not matched to a gene. CDR3 length: 14 residues. CDR3 residues: CASSFTGAAYEQYF. The CDR3 DNA sequence: TGTGCCAGCAGTTTCACAGGGGCAGCCTACGAGCAGTACTTC.

J is TRBJ1-2 and V is TRBV3-1 (or the pseudogene TRBV3-2), with 9 positions matching TRBD1. The V gene's germline CDR1 is LGHDT and CDR2 YNNKEL (reference sequence). CDR3 length: 16 amino acids. The junction had 8 bases not matched to a gene; V was cut back by 4 bases and J by 2 bases. The CDR3 sequence is CASSPQDRGGNYGYTF. The CDR3 DNA follows: TGTGCCAGCAGCCCCCAGGACAGGGGAGGGAACTATGGCTACACCTTC.

This chain joins TRBV6-2 or TRBV6-3 and TRBJ2-2; TRBD1 is a possible D gene (6 bases). Trimming left V 2 bases short and J 7 bases short, with 11 bases between. CDR1 and CDR2 (germline): MNHEY, SVGEGT. This CDR3 has 14 amino acids. DNA of the CDR3: TGTGCCAGCAGTTACGCCAGGGGAAGCGGGGAGCTGTTTTTT. Its protein product is CASSYARGSGELFF.

The chain is built from TRBV19 and TRBJ1-4, with D hard to call. This CDR3 contains 14 residues. V was cut by 1 base and J by 6 bases, with 9 bases left in between. CDR1 is LNHDA and CDR2 is SQIVND in the germline V gene (reference sequence). The CDR3 region is CASSIVVEDEKLFF. In nucleotides, the CDR3 is TGTGCCAGTAGTATAGTTGTGGAGGATGAAAAACTGTTTTTT.

For the CDR3, the DNA is TGTGCCAGCAGCTTATACAGGGATAGCAATCAGCCCCAGCATTTT. Its translation: CASSLYRDSNQPQHF. V and J are TRBV7-2 and TRBJ1-5; possibly TRBD1 for D (6 bases). The CDR3 runs to 15 residues. Trimming stripped 2 bases from V and 0 bases from J, with 8 bases between. Germline V lookup: CDR1 SGHTA, CDR2 FQGNSA.

This clone appeared a few times. The chain has TRBV25-1 and TRBJ1-4; 8 nucleotides match TRBD1. V dropped 2 bases and J dropped 5; count of bases not matched to a gene: 4. Germline V gene data show CDR1 as MGHDK and CDR2 as SYGVNS. The length of the CDR3 is 15 residues. CDR3 in amino acids: CASSEDRGPNEKLFF. In nucleotides, the CDR3 is TGTGCCAGCAGTGAAGACAGGGGCCCGAATGAAAAACTGTTTTTT.

The CDR3 sequence: CASSWDRQTEAFF. The CDR3, as DNA: TGTGCCAGCAGCTGGGACAGGCAGACTGAAGCTTTCTTT. The gene calls are TRBV12-3 or TRBV12-4 and TRBJ1-1; 8 positions agree with TRBD1. The V segment lost 6 bases and the J segment 5 bases; nucleotides outside the gene matches: 5. The CDR3 loop spans 13 amino acids.

This chain joins TRBV7-9 and TRBJ1-2; possibly TRBD1 for D (6 bases). Germline assignment: CDR1 SEHNR and CDR2 FQNEAQ (reference sequence). The CDR3 is 14 residues long. V lost 6 bases and J 8 bases, leaving 19 bases between the germline ends. CDR3 sequence: CASRGSAGALGYTF. CDR3 coding DNA: TGTGCCAGCAGGGGCTCGGCAGGGGCCTTGGGCTACACCTTC.

CDR3 region: CASSQTENYGYTF. The CDR3 nucleotides are TGTGCCAGCAGTCAGACAGAAAACTATGGCTACACCTTC. The V and J genes are TRBV2 and TRBJ1-2, with a weak D call TRBD1 (5 bases). CDR3 size: 13 residues. V was cut by 5 bases and J by 2 bases, with 9 bases left in between. Germline-derived CDR1 and CDR2 are SNHLY and FYNNEI.

The chain is built from TRBV19 and TRBJ2-1, with 11 bases aligning to TRBD2. V dropped 0 bases and J dropped 4; count of bases not matched to a gene: 8. CDR1 is LNHDA and CDR2 is SQIVND in the germline V gene (reference sequence). The CDR3 length is 18 residues. CDR3 region: CASSIDPPTSGTYNEQFF. The CDR3 coding sequence is TGTGCCAGTAGTATAGACCCCCCGACTAGCGGGACTTACAATGAGCAGTTCTTC.

This clone was seen once. The rearrangement links TRBV11-3 to TRBJ2-1; 9 bases agree with TRBD2. Germline trimming cut 2 bases from V and 5 bases from J; bases unmatched to any gene: 4. CDR3 length: 15 amino acids. CDR1 and CDR2 (germline): SGHNT, YENEEA. CDR3 sequence (DNA): TGTGCCAGCAGCTTACTAGCGGGGTATGACAATGAGCAGTTCTTC. Translation: CASSLLAGYDNEQFF.

This clone has just a few counts. The CDR3 sequence: CASTRQPPVNQPQHF. In DNA form, the CDR3 reads TGTGCCAGCACCAGACAGCCTCCCGTGAATCAGCCCCAGCATTTT. V gene TRBV7-6 combines with J gene TRBJ1-5; weak D call: TRBD1 (5 bases). CDR3 length equals 15 residues. CDR1 is SGHVS, CDR2 FNYEAQ, per germline. V lost 7 bases to trimming and J lost 4 bases, with 17 bases between them.

This clone was observed once. The chain employs TRBV28 and TRBJ2-7, with D uncertain. Trimming pared 6 bases from V and 0 bases from J, leaving 9 bases between. Germline CDR1 and CDR2: MDHEN and SYDVKM. The CDR3 contains 13 residues. The CDR3 nucleotides are TGTGCCAGCAGAGTCCCGGGCTCCTACGAGCAGTACTTC. This encodes CASRVPGSYEQYF. The full variable domain, in which reference TRBV28 and TRBJ2-7 provide the parts outside the CDR3, is DVKVTQSSRYLVKRTGEKVFLECVQDMDHENMFWYRQDPGLGLRLIYFSYDVKMKEKGDIPEGYSVSREKKERFSLILESASTNQTSMYLCASRVPGSYEQYFGPGTRLTVT.

This chain links TRBV30 with TRBJ1-2; D gene unclear. There are 12 residues in the CDR3. Looked up from germline, CDR1 is GTSNPN and CDR2 is SVGIG (reference sequence). Trimming removed 3 bases at V and 7 bases at J, with 12 bases between. CDR3 amino acids: CAWRVSQAGYTF. CDR3 nucleotides: TGTGCCTGGAGAGTTTCGCAAGCTGGCTACACCTTC.

The chain uses TRBV10-1 and TRBJ2-1; 11 nucleotides line up with TRBD1. The V segment lost 7 bases and the J segment 4 bases; nucleotides outside the gene matches: 6. Germline V gives CDR1 WNHNN, CDR2 SYGVQD (reference sequence). The CDR3 has 15 residues. CDR3 sequence reads: CASTPGQGAYNEQFF. The CDR3 DNA sequence: TGCGCCAGCACTCCAGGACAGGGGGCTTACAATGAGCAGTTCTTC.

This clone has just one count. J is TRBJ2-3 and V is TRBV5-4; the match to TRBD1 covers 9 bases. Looked up from germline, CDR1 is SGHNT and CDR2 is YYREEE (reference sequence). Trimming removed 4 bases from V and 6 bases from J; junction bases left unmatched: 9. The CDR3 is 15 residues long. CDR3 in amino acids: CASSPDRGPMDTQYF. The CDR3 nucleotides are TGTGCCAGCAGCCCGGACAGGGGACCTATGGATACGCAGTATTTT.

The chain joins TRBV6-5 to TRBJ2-7; D is possibly TRBD1 (6 bases). In germline, CDR1 is MNHEY, CDR2 SVGAGI. This CDR3 region has 13 residues. V lost 6 bases and J lost 4, with 13 bases in between. Here the CDR3 DNA reads TGTGCCAGCAGCAAGGTCCAGGGGTACGAGCAGTACTTC. Amino acids: CASSKVQGYEQYF.

This chain connects TRBV9 to TRBJ2-2; the D gene is possibly TRBD1 (6 bases). V was clipped by 0 bases and J by 2 bases, with 14 bases between them. Germline lookup yields CDR1 SGDLS and CDR2 YYNGEE. The CDR3 length is 17 residues. In DNA, the CDR3 is TGTGCCAGCAGCGTAGGGCGTCAGGGGCGAAACACCGGGGAGCTGTTTTTT. Protein: CASSVGRQGRNTGELFF.